The sequence of this T cell receptor (beta chain) was determined in a study of T-cell reconstitution after alpha-beta-depleted transplantation in children. The TCRbeta library incorporated unique molecular identifiers. TCRdb re-derived calls from the PCR reads in MiXCR, one entry per CDR3 protein. The table shows 700,000 or so distinct CDR3 sequences, with around 13% occurring only once. The CDR3 spans 13 residues. V was clipped by 7 bases and J by 3 bases, with 12 bases between them. The germline V gene encodes CDR1 LNHDA and CDR2 SQIVND (reference sequence). This clonotype was counted only a few times.

The sequence derives from a girl aged 2-10 years with congenital amegakaryocytic thrombocytopenia, due to receive a stem cell transplant. This specimen consisted of PBMCs, obtained before TCRalphabeta/CD19-depleted stem cell transplant. This sequence joins TRBV19 and TRBJ1-1; D is ambiguous. CDR3 loop: CASTRLRDTEAFF. The CDR3 DNA reads TGTGCCAGTACCAGACTTCGCGACACTGAAGCTTTCTTT.